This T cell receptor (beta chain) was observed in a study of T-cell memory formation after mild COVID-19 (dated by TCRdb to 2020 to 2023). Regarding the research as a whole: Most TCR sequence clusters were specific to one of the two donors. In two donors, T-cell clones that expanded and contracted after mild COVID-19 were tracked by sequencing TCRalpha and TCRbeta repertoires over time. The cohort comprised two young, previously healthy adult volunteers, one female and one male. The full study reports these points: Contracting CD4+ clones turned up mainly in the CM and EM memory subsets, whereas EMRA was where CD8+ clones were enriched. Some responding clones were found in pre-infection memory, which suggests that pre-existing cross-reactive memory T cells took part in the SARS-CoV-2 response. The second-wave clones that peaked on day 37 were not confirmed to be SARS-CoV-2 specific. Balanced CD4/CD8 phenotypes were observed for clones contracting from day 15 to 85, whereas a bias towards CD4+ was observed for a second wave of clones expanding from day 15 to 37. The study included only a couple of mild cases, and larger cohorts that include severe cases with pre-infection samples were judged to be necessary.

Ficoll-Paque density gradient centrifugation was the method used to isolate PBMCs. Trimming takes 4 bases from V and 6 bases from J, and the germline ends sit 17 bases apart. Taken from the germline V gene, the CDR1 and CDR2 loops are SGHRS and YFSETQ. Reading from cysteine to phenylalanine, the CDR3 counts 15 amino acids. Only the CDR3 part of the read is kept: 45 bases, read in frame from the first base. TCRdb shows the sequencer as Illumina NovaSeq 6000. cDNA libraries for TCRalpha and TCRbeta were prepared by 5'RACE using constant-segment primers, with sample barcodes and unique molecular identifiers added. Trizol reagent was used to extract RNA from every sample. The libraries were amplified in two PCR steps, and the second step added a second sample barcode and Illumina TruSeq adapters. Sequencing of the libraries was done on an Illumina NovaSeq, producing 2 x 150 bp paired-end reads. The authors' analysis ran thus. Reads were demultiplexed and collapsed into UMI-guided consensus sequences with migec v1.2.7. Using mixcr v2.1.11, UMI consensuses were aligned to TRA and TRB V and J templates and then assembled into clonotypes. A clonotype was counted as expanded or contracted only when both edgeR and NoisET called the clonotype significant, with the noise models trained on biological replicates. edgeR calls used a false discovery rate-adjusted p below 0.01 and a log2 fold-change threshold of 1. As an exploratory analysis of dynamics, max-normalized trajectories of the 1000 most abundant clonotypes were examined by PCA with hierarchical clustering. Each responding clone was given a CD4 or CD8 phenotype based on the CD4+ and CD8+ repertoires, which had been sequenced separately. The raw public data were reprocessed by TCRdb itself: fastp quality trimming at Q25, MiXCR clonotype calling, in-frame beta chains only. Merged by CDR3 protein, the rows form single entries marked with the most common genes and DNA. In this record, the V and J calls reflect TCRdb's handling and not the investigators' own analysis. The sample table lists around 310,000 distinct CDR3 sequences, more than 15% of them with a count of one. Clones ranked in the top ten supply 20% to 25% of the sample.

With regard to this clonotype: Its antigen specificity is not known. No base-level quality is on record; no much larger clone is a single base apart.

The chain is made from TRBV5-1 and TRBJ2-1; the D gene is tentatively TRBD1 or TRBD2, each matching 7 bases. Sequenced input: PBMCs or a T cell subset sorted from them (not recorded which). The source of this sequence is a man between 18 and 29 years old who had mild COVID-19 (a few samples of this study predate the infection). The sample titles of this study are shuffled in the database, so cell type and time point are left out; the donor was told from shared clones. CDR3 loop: CASSGGDRSFNEQFF. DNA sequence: TGCGCCAGCAGCGGGGGGGACAGAAGCTTCAATGAGCAGTTCTTC.